This TCR beta chain came from a study of early T cells in non-severe SARS-CoV-2 infection. Looking at the study overall: Whole-blood bulk RNA, unsorted, was sequenced, and chains were unpaired. Study-wide points: VDJdb matching skewed toward anti-spike CD8 responses, missing private and CD4 specificities.

Individual cDNA molecules carried attached unique molecular identifiers. TCRdb reprocessed the 5' RACE reads with MiXCR, giving one entry per CDR3 protein. The sample includes about 56,000 distinct CDR3 sequences, over 9.5% seen only once; the top ten take around 6.3%. The V gene's germline CDR1 is SGHTA and CDR2 FQGNSA. The CDR3 consists of 13 residues. With 3 bases removed from V and 6 bases from J, the gap between germline ends came to 11 bases. The sample holds many counts of this clonotype. Antigen unknown. The clonotype comes from an adult who was a healthcare worker with PCR-confirmed SARS-CoV-2 infection or an uninfected control (not recorded which). V usage is TRBV7-2 and J usage is TRBJ1-2; D is unresolved. The sequenced sample consisted of whole blood. The CDR3, as DNA: TGTGCCAGCAGCTTTGGCAGAGAAAATGGCTACACCTTC. Translated, it gives CASSFGRENGYTF.